Below, 17 T cell receptor beta chains from the same sample are listed, as sequenced in a study of blood T cell repertoires in COVID-19. Libraries were prepared by immunoSEQ multiplex PCR; TCRdb keeps only in-frame clonotypes and omits some of them. This table holds approximately 140,000 clones, around 87% found once. The sample comprised peripheral blood. These receptors came from a woman in her sixties or seventies with active or convalescent COVID-19.

The chain couples TRBV5-1 to TRBJ2-7, with TRBD2 matching 8 bases. This CDR3 contains 15 residues. CDR1 and CDR2 from the germline V gene are SGHRS and YFSETQ. Trimming cost V 4 bases and J 1 base; bases outside gene matches: 7. Written as DNA, the CDR3 is TGCGCCAGCAGCAACTCGGGAGGGATTTCCTACGAGCAGTACTTC. It translates to CASSNSGGISYEQYF.

This chain uses TRBV5-1 with TRBJ2-7, with 9 positions matching TRBD2. This CDR3 spans 13 amino acids. The germline V gene encodes CDR1 SGHRS and CDR2 YFSETQ. V lost 5 bases, J lost 2 bases, and 2 bases stayed unmatched. In DNA, the CDR3 is TGCGCCAGCAGAGGCGGGGGGGCCTACGAGCAGTACTTC. As protein: CASRGGGAYEQYF. The complete variable domain, with remaining parts taken from reference TRBV5-1 and TRBJ2-7, reads KAGVTQTPRYLIKTRGQQVTLSCSPISGHRSVSWYQQTPGQGLQFLFEYFSETQRNKGNFPGRFSGRQFSNSRSEMNVSTLELGDSALYLCASRGGGAYEQYFGPGTRLTVT.

The V and J genes are TRBV19 and TRBJ1-2, with D tentatively TRBD1 (5 bases). Germline loops: CDR1 LNHDA, CDR2 SQIVND (reference sequence). V lost 5 bases, J lost 1 base, and 8 bases lay in between. This CDR3 spans 13 amino acids. The CDR3 reads CASSAGFNYGYTF. CDR3 sequence (DNA): TGTGCCAGTAGTGCAGGGTTTAACTATGGCTACACCTTC.

This sequence joins TRBV6-5 and TRBJ1-2; tentative D call: TRBD1 (5 bases). CDR3 length: 13 residues. The germline V gene encodes CDR1 MNHEY and CDR2 SVGAGI. V dropped 4 bases and J dropped 8 bases, with 14 bases sitting between them. The CDR3 DNA follows: TGTGCCAGCAGTTGGGGGGTATCCTTGGGCTACACCTTC. It yields the protein CASSWGVSLGYTF.

The CDR3 bases are TGCGCCAGCAGCTCCGCCGGAGGGGCGAACACTGAAGCTTTCTTT. Encoded protein: CASSSAGGANTEAFF. The chain recombines TRBV4-3 with TRBJ1-1; TRBD1 might be the D (5 bases). The CDR3 spans 15 residues. The V gene lost 5 bases and the J gene lost 1 base, with 14 bases spanning the gap. In germline, CDR1 is LGHNA, CDR2 YSLEER.

The V gene is TRBV15, the J gene TRBJ2-5; D is possibly TRBD2 (6 bases). The length of the CDR3 is 15 residues. Germline CDR1 LNHNV, CDR2 YYDKDF (reference sequence). V lost 0 bases and J lost 4, with 12 bases in between. CDR3: CATSRDSVGGETQYF. The CDR3 bases are TGTGCCACCAGCAGAGATTCCGTCGGGGGAGAGACCCAGTACTTC.

This chain links TRBV6-1 with TRBJ1-1; tentative D call: TRBD1 (5 bases). The CDR3 has 12 amino acids. Germline V gene sequence: CDR1 MNHNS, CDR2 SASEGT. V lost 3 bases and J 4 bases, leaving 6 bases between the germline ends. CDR3 bases: TGTGCCAGCAGTGATGGGGCCACTGAAGCTTTCTTT. Translation gives CASSDGATEAFF.

This clone is judged medium-sized (0.01 to 0.1%). The chain carries TRBV7-2 and TRBJ1-2; D unresolved. Trimming took 0 bases from V and 0 from J, leaving 8 bases between them. Germline-derived CDR1 and CDR2 are SGHTA and FQGNSA. This CDR3 region has 15 residues. The CDR3 coding sequence is TGTGCCAGCAGCTTAGCACAGAAAGCTAACTATGGCTACACCTTC. This codes for CASSLAQKANYGYTF.

CDR3 residues: CASSGGFSYEQYF. CDR3 nucleotides: TGCGCCAGCAGCGGGGGCTTCTCCTACGAGCAGTACTTC. The V and J genes are TRBV4-1 and TRBJ2-7; TRBD1 might be the D (6 bases). The CDR3 covers 13 residues. The germline V gene encodes CDR1 MGHRA and CDR2 YSYEKL. V gave up 5 bases and J gave up 0 bases, with 8 bases separating them.

The chain uses TRBV10-2 and TRBJ2-2; TRBD2 matches at 9 bases. V lost 1 base, J lost 3 bases, and 6 bases stayed unmatched. CDR1 is WSHSY, CDR2 SAAADI, per germline. CDR3 length: 17 residues. CDR3 loop: CASSEWGGGGDTGELFF. DNA of the CDR3: TGCGCCAGCAGTGAGTGGGGCGGGGGGGGCGACACCGGGGAGCTGTTTTTT.

This chain joins TRBV20-1 and TRBJ1-5, with 7 bases that match TRBD1. Per the germline V gene, CDR1 is DFQATT and CDR2 is SNEGSKA (reference sequence). The V and J ends lost 3 bases and 4 bases, in that order; junction bases with no gene match: 6. The CDR3 has 14 residues. The CDR3 DNA is TGCAGTGCTAGTCGACAGGGAGTTAATCAGCCCCAGCATTTT. Translation: CSASRQGVNQPQHF.

The chain links TRBV7-2 to TRBJ2-1; 13 positions agree with TRBD2. The CDR3 loop spans 14 amino acids. V lost 10 bases to trimming and J lost 7 bases; unmatched junction nucleotides: 7. Germline values: CDR1 SGHTA, CDR2 FQGNSA. CDR3 amino acids: CAIRTSGGGNEQFF. The CDR3, as DNA: TGTGCCATCAGGACTAGCGGGGGCGGGAATGAGCAGTTCTTC.

This chain connects TRBV5-8 to TRBJ1-2, with D possibly being TRBD1 (5 bases). The length of the CDR3 is 16 residues. Germline V gives CDR1 SGHTS, CDR2 YDEGEE. V gave up 1 base and J gave up 6 bases, with 19 bases separating them. The CDR3 here is CASSLTEPRQTDGYTF. Written as DNA, the CDR3 is TGTGCCAGCAGCTTGACCGAACCTCGACAGACAGATGGCTACACCTTC.

The chain combines TRBV7-6 with TRBJ1-4, with 10 bases that match TRBD1. The CDR3 runs to 16 residues. V lost 6 bases and J lost 3; bases outside the gene matches: 7. Germline V gene sequence: CDR1 SGHVS, CDR2 FNYEAQ. CDR3 amino acids: CASRKGQGKANEKLFF. CDR3 sequence (DNA): TGTGCCAGCAGGAAGGGACAGGGGAAAGCTAATGAAAAACTGTTTTTT.

The rearrangement uses TRBV10-3 and TRBJ1-1; D gene ambiguous. V shed 11 bases and J shed 0 bases, with 13 bases lying between them. Looked up from germline, CDR1 is ENHRY and CDR2 is SYGVKD. The CDR3 sequence is 13 residues long. This CDR3 is CAGNAELNTEAFF. DNA of the CDR3: TGTGCCGGTAACGCGGAGTTGAACACTGAAGCTTTCTTT.

The CDR3 DNA is TGTGCCAGCAGTGATGAGGGCAGGGGGAGCAACGAGCAGTACTTC. Protein sequence: CASSDEGRGSNEQYF. The chain couples TRBV25-1 to TRBJ2-7; 7 bases agree with TRBD1. The CDR3 runs 15 residues. Germline V lookup: CDR1 MGHDK, CDR2 SYGVNS. Germline trimming cut 3 bases from V and 5 bases from J; bases unmatched to any gene: 10.

The chain uses TRBV14 and TRBJ1-1; unclear D gene. Germline lookup yields CDR1 SGHDN and CDR2 FVKESK. The ends were cut back, 0 bases at V and 1 base at J, with 15 bases in the middle. The CDR3 consists of 17 residues. The DNA of the CDR3 is TGTGCCAGCAGCCAAGATATCACAAAACCGGGGAACACTGAAGCTTTCTTT. This gives the protein CASSQDITKPGNTEAFF.